This T cell receptor beta chain emerged from a study of T cell changes during pregnancy in multiple sclerosis. This table comes from immunoSEQ multiplex PCR, and its TCRdb copy is limited to in-frame clones, with some not included. Seen here are approximately 50,000 clones, approximately 91% observed once, and the top ten hold roughly 0.6%. V lost 0 bases and J lost 4; bases outside the gene matches: 10. Germline CDR1 is KGHSH and CDR2 is LQKENI. CDR3 length: 17 residues. Sample: CD4+ T cells from peripheral blood mononuclear cells, taken after pregnancy. The TCR comes from a female donor in good health, enrolled as a control in a pregnancy study. The V and J genes are TRBV18 and TRBJ2-5; 8 positions agree with TRBD2. The CDR3 region is CASSPPELTSGLETQYF. The CDR3 DNA reads as TGTGCCAGCTCACCACCGGAATTAACTAGCGGACTAGAGACCCAGTACTTC.